Each of the 4 T cell receptor beta chains below was sequenced from the same sample in a study of Ad26.COV2.S vaccination and SARS-CoV-2 variants. Measured with immunoSEQ multiplex PCR; TCRdb has only the in-frame clones, and not every one. The sample lists 400,000 to 450,000 clones, around nine tenths seen once, with less than 15% in the top ten. Treatment in this sample: some 20 received Ad26.COV2.S at low or high dose, single or two shots; 5 received placebo; per-sample allocation not given. Samples analyzed were those drawn on day 63 after the first vaccine or placebo injection. Sequencing used peripheral blood, obtained in a trial of Ad26.COV2.S vaccine versus placebo. These receptors were collected from a person between 18 and 65 years old who received the Ad26.COV2.S COVID-19 vaccine or a placebo.

This rearrangement joins TRBV28 to TRBJ2-7, with D possibly TRBD2 on 5 matching bases. The CDR3 has 14 residues. The V end was cut by 6 bases, the J end by 0 bases, with 12 bases between. CDR1 MDHEN and CDR2 SYDVKM come from the germline V gene. The CDR3 bases are TGTGCCAGCAGGGAGCGGATTAGCTCCTACGAGCAGTACTTC. This gives the protein CASRERISSYEQYF. The full variable domain, rest sourced from reference TRBV28 and TRBJ2-7, is DVKVTQSSRYLVKRTGEKVFLECVQDMDHENMFWYRQDPGLGLRLIYFSYDVKMKEKGDIPEGYSVSREKKERFSLILESASTNQTSMYLCASRERISSYEQYFGPGTRLTVT.

This clone was picked up one time. V gene TRBV6-5 combines with J gene TRBJ2-7, with D possibly being TRBD2 (6 bases). The CDR3 is made up of 13 amino acids. The V gene lost 7 bases and the J gene lost 7 bases, with 17 bases spanning the gap. Germline V lookup: CDR1 MNHEY, CDR2 SVGAGI. CDR3 sequence reads: CASNRGGEGEQYF. Written as DNA, the CDR3 is TGTGCCAGCAACCGGGGCGGGGAAGGGGAGCAGTACTTC.

This chain joins TRBV24-1 and TRBJ2-1, with a weak D call TRBD1 (6 bases). Germline CDR1 reads KGHDR; CDR2 reads SFDVKD. The CDR3 spans 14 residues. V was trimmed by 6 bases and J by 6 bases, leaving 14 bases between them. This chain's CDR3 is CATSSPGVGNEQFF. As DNA, the CDR3 is TGTGCCACCAGTTCTCCAGGGGTCGGCAATGAGCAGTTCTTC.

The V call is TRBV4-1, the J call TRBJ1-1, with TRBD1 as a possible D gene (5 bases). Trimming removed 2 bases at V and 3 bases at J, with 16 bases between. There are 16 residues in the CDR3. The V gene's germline CDR1 is MGHRA and CDR2 YSYEKL. The CDR3 here is CASSQTPGTLDTEAFF. For the CDR3, the DNA is TGCGCCAGCAGCCAAACTCCCGGGACGTTGGACACTGAAGCTTTCTTT.